This T cell receptor beta chain is drawn from a study of blood T cell repertoires in COVID-19. Study background: Both acute and convalescent COVID-19 samples were obtained from the United States, Italy and Spain. Sources were T cells, B-cell-depleted T cells, or PBMCs; the material itself was cDNA or gDNA.

CDR3 size: 16 residues. Germline V gene data show CDR1 as KGHDR and CDR2 as SFDVKD. V lost 4 bases and J lost 4; bases outside the gene matches: 11. Measured with immunoSEQ multiplex PCR; TCRdb has only the in-frame clones, and not every one. This table has 20,000 to 30,000 clones, 92% appearing once. The sample was peripheral blood. The receptor's source is a man between 65 and 79 years old with active COVID-19. The J gene is TRBJ2-7, the V gene TRBV24-1; 8 nucleotides match TRBD1. The CDR3: CATSDPHDRGGYEQYF. CDR3 coding DNA: TGTGCCACCAGTGACCCTCACGACAGGGGAGGATACGAGCAGTACTTC.